These T cell receptor beta chains were read from a single sample in a study of response to subunit inactivated influenza vaccine. From the RT-PCR reads, TCRdb called clonotypes with MiXCR, one entry per CDR3 protein. The sample has around 850,000 distinct CDR3 sequences, around a sixth seen once. The sample here was PBMCs from blood, taken roughly 5 days after vaccination. Receptor source: a man aged 50 to 60 who received an inactivated influenza vaccine. Both conserved end residues are part of each CDR3. The D gene is left open where the match is weak. Only some rows state a clone size, as once, few, many or a class for expanded clones.

j_gene: TRBJ2-6; abundance: few; v_gene: TRBV5-8; d_gene: TRBD1; CDR3aa: CASRGQHSGANVLTF; CDR3nt: TGTGCCAGCAGGGGACAGCACTCTGGGGCCAACGTCCTGACTTTC
j_gene: TRBJ1-5; abundance: -; v_gene: TRBV4-2; d_gene: -; CDR3aa: CASSQDESQPQHF; CDR3nt: TGTGCCAGCAGCCAAGATGAGAGTCAGCCCCAGCATTTT
j_gene: TRBJ2-7; abundance: -; v_gene: TRBV4-2; d_gene: TRBD2; CDR3aa: CASSQDRRVWEGDEQYF; CDR3nt: TGTGCCAGCAGCCAAGATCGTAGGGTTTGGGAGGGAGACGAGCAGTACTTC
j_gene: TRBJ2-7; abundance: -; v_gene: TRBV10-3; d_gene: TRBD1; CDR3aa: CAISEIRDRGPGEQYF; CDR3nt: TGTGCCATCAGTGAGATCCGGGACAGGGGGCCGGGGGAGCAGTACTTC
j_gene: TRBJ2-3; abundance: -; v_gene: TRBV24-1; d_gene: TRBD2; CDR3aa: CATSDPLRLAGGKDTQYF; CDR3nt: TGTGCCACCAGTGACCCGCTCCGACTAGCGGGAGGAAAAGATACGCAGTATTTT
j_gene: TRBJ2-2; abundance: -; v_gene: TRBV20-1; d_gene: -; CDR3aa: CSARGQLVGELFF; CDR3nt: TGCAGTGCTAGAGGCCAACTAGTTGGGGAGCTGTTTTTT
j_gene: TRBJ2-3; abundance: many; v_gene: TRBV5-1; d_gene: -; CDR3aa: CASSETTDTQYF; CDR3nt: TGCGCCAGCAGCGAAACGACAGATACGCAGTATTTT
j_gene: TRBJ2-1; abundance: -; v_gene: TRBV10-3; d_gene: -; CDR3aa: CAISEAQGFPYNEQFF; CDR3nt: TGTGCCATCAGTGAGGCACAGGGATTTCCCTACAATGAGCAGTTCTTC
j_gene: TRBJ2-1; abundance: few; v_gene: TRBV6-2/TRBV6-3; d_gene: TRBD1; CDR3aa: CASSGQGRSYNEQFF; CDR3nt: TGTGCCAGCAGTGGACAGGGGAGGTCCTACAATGAGCAGTTCTTC
j_gene: TRBJ2-5; abundance: many; v_gene: TRBV29-1; d_gene: -; CDR3aa: CSVGGGAGTQYF; CDR3nt: TGCAGCGTTGGAGGGGGTGCTGGGACCCAGTACTTC
j_gene: TRBJ2-7; abundance: many; v_gene: TRBV7-9; d_gene: -; CDR3aa: CASSFGYYEQYF; CDR3nt: TGTGCCAGCAGCTTCGGCTACTACGAGCAGTACTTC
j_gene: TRBJ2-7; abundance: -; v_gene: TRBV6-2/TRBV6-3; d_gene: TRBD1; CDR3aa: CASSYQGASYEQYF; CDR3nt: TGTGCCAGCAGTTACCAGGGGGCGTCCTACGAGCAGTACTTC
j_gene: TRBJ1-1; abundance: -; v_gene: TRBV6-2/TRBV6-3; d_gene: -; CDR3aa: CASSYGRALPEAFF; CDR3nt: TGTGCCAGCAGTTACGGGCGGGCACTCCCCGAAGCTTTCTTT
j_gene: TRBJ2-1; abundance: few; v_gene: TRBV15; d_gene: TRBD1; CDR3aa: CATSRGTGGYNEQFF; CDR3nt: TGTGCCACCAGCCGGGGGACAGGGGGCTACAATGAGCAGTTCTTC
j_gene: TRBJ2-1; abundance: many; v_gene: TRBV21-1; d_gene: -; CDR3aa: CASSKNQGAVHEQFF; CDR3nt: TGTGCCAGCAGCAAAAATCAGGGGGCTGTCCATGAGCAGTTCTTC